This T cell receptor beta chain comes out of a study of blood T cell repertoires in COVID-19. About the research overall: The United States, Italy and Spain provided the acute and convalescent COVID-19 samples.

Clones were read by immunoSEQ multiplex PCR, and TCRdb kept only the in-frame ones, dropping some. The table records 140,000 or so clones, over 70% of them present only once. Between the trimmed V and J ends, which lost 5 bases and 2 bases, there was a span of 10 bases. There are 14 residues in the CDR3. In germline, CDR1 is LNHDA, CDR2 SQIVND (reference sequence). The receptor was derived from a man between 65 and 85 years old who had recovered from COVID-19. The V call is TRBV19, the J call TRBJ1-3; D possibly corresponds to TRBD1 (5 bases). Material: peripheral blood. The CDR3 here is CASSPTATGNTIYF. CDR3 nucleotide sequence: TGTGCCAGTAGTCCGACAGCAACTGGAAACACCATATATTTT.